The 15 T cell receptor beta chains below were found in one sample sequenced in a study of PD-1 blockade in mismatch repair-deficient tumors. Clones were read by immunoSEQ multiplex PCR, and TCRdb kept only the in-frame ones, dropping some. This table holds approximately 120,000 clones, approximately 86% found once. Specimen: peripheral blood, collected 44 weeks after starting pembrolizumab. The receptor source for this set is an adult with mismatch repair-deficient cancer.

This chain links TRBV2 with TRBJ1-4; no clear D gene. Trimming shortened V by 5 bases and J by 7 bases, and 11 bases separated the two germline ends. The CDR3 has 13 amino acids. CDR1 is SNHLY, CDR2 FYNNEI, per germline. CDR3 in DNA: TGTGCCAGCAGTTATTTGAGCTCTGAAAAACTGTTTTTT. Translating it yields CASSYLSSEKLFF.

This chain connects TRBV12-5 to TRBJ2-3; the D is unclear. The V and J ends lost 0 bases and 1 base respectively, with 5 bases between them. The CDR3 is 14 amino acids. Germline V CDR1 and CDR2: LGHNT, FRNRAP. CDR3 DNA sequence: TGTGCTAGTGGTTTGGTCGGAGGCACAGATACGCAGTATTTT. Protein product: CASGLVGGTDTQYF. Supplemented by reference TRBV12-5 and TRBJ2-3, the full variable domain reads DARVTQTPRHKVTEMGQEVTMRCQPILGHNTVFWYRQTMMQGLELLAYFRNRAPLDDSGMPKDRFSAEMPDATLATLKIQPSEPRDSAVYFCASGLVGGTDTQYFGPGTRLTVL.

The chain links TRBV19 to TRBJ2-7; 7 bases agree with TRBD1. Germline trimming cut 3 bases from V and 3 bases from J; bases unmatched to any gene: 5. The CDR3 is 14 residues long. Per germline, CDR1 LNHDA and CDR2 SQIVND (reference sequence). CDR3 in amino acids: CASSIGRGNYEQYF. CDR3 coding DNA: TGTGCCAGTAGTATCGGCAGGGGGAACTACGAGCAGTACTTC.

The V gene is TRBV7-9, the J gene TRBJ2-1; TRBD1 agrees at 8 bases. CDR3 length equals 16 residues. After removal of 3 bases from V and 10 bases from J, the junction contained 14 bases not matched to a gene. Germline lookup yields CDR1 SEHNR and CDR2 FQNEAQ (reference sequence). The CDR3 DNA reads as TGTGCCAGCAGCTTTAAGGCTGGACAGGGCCGGACCGAGCAGTTCTTC. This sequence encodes CASSFKAGQGRTEQFF.

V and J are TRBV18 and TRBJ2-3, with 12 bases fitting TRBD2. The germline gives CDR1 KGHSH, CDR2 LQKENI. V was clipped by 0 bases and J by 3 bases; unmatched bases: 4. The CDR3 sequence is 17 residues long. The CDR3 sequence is CASSPPAGTSGTDTQYF. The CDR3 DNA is TGTGCCAGCTCACCACCTGCTGGGACTAGCGGGACAGATACGCAGTATTTT.

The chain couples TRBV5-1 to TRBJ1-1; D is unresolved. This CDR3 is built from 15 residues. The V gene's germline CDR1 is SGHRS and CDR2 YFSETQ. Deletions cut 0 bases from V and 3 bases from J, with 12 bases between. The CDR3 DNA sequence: TGCGCCAGCAGCTTGGGAGCTGTTAGGGACACTGAAGCTTTCTTT. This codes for CASSLGAVRDTEAFF.

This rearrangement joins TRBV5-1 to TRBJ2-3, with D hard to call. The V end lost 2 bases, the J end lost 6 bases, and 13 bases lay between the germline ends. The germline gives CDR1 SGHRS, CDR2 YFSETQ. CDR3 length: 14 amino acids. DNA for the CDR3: TGCGCCAGCAGCTTTGGACGGATCCGGGATACGCAGTATTTT. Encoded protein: CASSFGRIRDTQYF.

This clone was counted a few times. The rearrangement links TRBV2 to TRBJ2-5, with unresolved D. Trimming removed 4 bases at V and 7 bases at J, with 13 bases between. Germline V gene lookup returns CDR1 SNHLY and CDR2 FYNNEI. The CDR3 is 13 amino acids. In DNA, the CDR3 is TGTGCCAGCAGTGTGGGTAGGGTCCCGACCCAGTACTTC. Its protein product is CASSVGRVPTQYF.

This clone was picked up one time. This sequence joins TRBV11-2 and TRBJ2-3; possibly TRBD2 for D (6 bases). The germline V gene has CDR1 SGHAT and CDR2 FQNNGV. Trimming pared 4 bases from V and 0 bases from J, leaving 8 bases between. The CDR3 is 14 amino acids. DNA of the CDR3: TGTGCCAGCAGCTCTGGGACTAGCACAGATACGCAGTATTTT. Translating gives CASSSGTSTDTQYF. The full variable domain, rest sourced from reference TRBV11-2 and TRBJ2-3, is EAGVAQSPRYKIIEKRQSVAFWCNPISGHATLYWYQQILGQGPKLLIQFQNNGVVDDSQLPKDRFSAERLKGVDSTLKIQPAKLEDSAVYLCASSSGTSTDTQYFGPGTRLTVL.

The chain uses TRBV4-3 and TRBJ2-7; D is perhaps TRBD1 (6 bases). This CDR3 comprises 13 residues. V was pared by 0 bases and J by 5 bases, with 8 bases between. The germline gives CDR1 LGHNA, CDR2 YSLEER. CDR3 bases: TGCGCCAGCAGCCAAGACAGGGGCCACGAGCAGTACTTC. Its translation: CASSQDRGHEQYF.

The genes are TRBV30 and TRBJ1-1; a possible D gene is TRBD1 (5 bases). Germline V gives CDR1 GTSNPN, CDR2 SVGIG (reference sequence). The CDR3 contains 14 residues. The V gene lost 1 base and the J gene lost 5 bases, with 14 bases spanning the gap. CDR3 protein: CAWSGTPRSTEAFF. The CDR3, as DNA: TGTGCCTGGAGTGGGACACCAAGGAGTACTGAAGCTTTCTTT.

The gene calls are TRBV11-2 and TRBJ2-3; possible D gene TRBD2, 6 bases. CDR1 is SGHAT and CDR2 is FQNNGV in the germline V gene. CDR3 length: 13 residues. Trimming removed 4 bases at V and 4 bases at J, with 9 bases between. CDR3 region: CASSYSGADTQYF. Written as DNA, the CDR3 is TGTGCCAGCAGCTACTCGGGGGCAGATACGCAGTATTTT.

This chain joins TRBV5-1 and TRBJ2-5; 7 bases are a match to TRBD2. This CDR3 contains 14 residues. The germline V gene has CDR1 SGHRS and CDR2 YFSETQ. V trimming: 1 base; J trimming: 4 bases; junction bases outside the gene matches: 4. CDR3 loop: CASSLRAGAETQYF. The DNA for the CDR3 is TGCGCCAGCAGCTTGCGGGCGGGAGCAGAGACCCAGTACTTC. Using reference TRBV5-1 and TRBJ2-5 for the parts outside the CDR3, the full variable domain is KAGVTQTPRYLIKTRGQQVTLSCSPISGHRSVSWYQQTPGQGLQFLFEYFSETQRNKGNFPGRFSGRQFSNSRSEMNVSTLELGDSALYLCASSLRAGAETQYFGPGTRLLVL.

This CDR3 reads CASSQVALVSNEQFF. The CDR3 DNA sequence: TGCGCCAGCAGCCAAGTTGCACTAGTCAGCAATGAGCAGTTCTTC. V gene TRBV4-1 combines with J gene TRBJ2-1; D may be TRBD2 (5 bases). Germline CDR1 reads MGHRA; CDR2 reads YSYEKL. CDR3 length: 15 residues. The V end was cut by 1 base, the J end by 6 bases, with 13 bases between.

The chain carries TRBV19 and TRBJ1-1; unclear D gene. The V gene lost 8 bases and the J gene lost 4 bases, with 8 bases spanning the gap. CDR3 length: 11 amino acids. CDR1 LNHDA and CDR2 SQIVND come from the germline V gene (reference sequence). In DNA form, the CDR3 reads TGTGCCAGTGCCACGGGCACTGAAGCTTTCTTT. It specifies CASATGTEAFF.